The clone carrying this T cell receptor beta chain was counted between two and nine times. Its target is unknown. The data are from a study of blood T cells in healthy people across ages. Broader study findings: Long-lived donors carried more naive CD4+ cells and greater diversity than aged donors.

Primed by a sample-barcoded 5' primer and a J-beta primer mix, a second PCR proceeded for 7 to 11 cycles. TCRdb re-derived calls from the 5' RACE reads in MiXCR, one entry per CDR3 protein. The table records about a million distinct CDR3 sequences, roughly half of them present only once. The germline V gene has CDR1 SGHTA and CDR2 FQGNSA. The CDR3 is 13 amino acids. The germline V and J ends were trimmed by 4 bases and 2 bases, with 8 bases remaining between them. The TCR was taken from a woman aged 55 to 70 in good health. Sequenced input: blood. The chain couples TRBV7-2 to TRBJ1-2; D ambiguous. CDR3 nucleotide sequence: TGTGCCAGCAGCTCCTACCACAACTATGGCTACACCTTC. Protein sequence: CASSSYHNYGYTF.